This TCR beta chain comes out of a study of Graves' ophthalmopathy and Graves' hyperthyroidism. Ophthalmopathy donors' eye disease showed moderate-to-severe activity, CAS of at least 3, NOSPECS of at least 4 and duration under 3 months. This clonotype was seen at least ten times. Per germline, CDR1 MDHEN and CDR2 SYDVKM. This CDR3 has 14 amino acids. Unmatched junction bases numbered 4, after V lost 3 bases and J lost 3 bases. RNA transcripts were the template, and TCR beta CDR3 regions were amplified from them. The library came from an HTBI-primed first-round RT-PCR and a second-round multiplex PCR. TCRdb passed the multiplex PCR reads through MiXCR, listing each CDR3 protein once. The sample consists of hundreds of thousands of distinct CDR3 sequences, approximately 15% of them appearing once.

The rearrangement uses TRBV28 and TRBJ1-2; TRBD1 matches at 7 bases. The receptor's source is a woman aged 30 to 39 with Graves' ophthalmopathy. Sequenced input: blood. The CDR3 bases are TGTGCCAGCAGTTTGACAGGGATGTACTATGGCTACACCTTC. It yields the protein CASSLTGMYYGYTF.